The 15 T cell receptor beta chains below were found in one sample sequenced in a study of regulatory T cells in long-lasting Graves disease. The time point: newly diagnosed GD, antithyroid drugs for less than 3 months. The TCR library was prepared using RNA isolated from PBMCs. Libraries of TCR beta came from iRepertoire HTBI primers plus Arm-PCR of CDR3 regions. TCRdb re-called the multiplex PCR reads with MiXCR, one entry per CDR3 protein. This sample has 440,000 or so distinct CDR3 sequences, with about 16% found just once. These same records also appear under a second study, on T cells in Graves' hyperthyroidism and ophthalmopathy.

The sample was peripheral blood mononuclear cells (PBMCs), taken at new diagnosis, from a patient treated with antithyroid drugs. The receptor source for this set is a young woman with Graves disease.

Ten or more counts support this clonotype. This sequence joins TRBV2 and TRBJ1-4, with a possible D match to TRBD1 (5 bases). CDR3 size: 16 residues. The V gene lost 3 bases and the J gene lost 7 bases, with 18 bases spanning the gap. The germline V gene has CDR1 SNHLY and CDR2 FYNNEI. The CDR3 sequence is CASSEWSAGTSEKLFF. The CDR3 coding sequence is TGTGCCAGCAGTGAGTGGTCAGCCGGGACGAGTGAAAAACTGTTTTTT.

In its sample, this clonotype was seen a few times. The CDR3, as DNA: TGCAGCGTTGACGGCGGCAATGAGCAGTTCTTC. Its protein is CSVDGGNEQFF. The rearrangement joins TRBV29-1 to TRBJ2-1; D remains ambiguous. The V end lost 3 bases, the J end lost 6 bases, and 6 bases lay between the germline ends. Germline V lookup: CDR1 SQVTM, CDR2 ANQGSEA. The CDR3 has 11 amino acids.

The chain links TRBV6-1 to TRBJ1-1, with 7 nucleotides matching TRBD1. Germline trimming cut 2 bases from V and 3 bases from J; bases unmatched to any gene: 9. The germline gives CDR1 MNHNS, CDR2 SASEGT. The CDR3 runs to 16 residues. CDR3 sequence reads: CASSEPVGRGDTEAFF. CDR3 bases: TGTGCCAGCAGTGAACCGGTTGGCAGGGGGGACACTGAAGCTTTCTTT.

This chain's CDR3 is CATQRGVDAHGYTF. In nucleotides, the CDR3 is TGTGCCACCCAACGGGGGGTCGACGCCCATGGCTACACCTTC. The chain employs TRBV12-3 or TRBV12-4 and TRBJ1-2, with TRBD1 as a possible D gene (5 bases). Trimming took 10 bases from V and 6 from J, leaving 21 bases between them. The CDR3 length is 14 residues.

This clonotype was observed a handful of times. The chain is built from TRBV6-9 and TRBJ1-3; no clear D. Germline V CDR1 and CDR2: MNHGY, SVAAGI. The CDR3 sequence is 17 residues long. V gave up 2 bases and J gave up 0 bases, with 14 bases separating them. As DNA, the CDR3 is TGTGCCAGCAGTTATATCCGCGGGGTGGCCTCTGGAAACACCATATATTTT. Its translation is CASSYIRGVASGNTIYF.

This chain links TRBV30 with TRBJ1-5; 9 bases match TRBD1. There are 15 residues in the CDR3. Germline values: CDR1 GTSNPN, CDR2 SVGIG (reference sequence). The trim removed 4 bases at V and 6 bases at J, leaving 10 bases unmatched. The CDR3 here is CAWTQGQGIGQPQHF. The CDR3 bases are TGTGCCTGGACTCAGGGACAGGGTATCGGTCAGCCCCAGCATTTT.

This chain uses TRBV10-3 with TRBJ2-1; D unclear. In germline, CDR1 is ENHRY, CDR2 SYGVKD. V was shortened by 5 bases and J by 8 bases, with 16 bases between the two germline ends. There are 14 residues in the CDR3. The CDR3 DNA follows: TGTGCCATCAGTACCCAGACCCCCGGCGATGAGCAGTTCTTC. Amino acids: CAISTQTPGDEQFF.

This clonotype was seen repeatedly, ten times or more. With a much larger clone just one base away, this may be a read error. The CDR3 bases are TGTGCCAGCAGGCAAGAGACCCAGTACTTC. The encoded protein is CASRQETQYF. The chain couples TRBV13 to TRBJ2-5; no clear D. CDR1 is PRHDT, CDR2 FYEKMQ, per germline (reference sequence). CDR3 length: 10 amino acids. Trimming took off 6 bases at V and 2 bases at J, with 1 base between the two ends.

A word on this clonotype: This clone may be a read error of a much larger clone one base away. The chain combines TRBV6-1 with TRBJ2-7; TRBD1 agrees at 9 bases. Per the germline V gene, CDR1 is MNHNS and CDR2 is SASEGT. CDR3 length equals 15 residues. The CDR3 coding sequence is TGTGCCAGCAGCTTCGGGACAGGGAGGGCCTACGAGCGGTACTTC. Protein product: CASSFGTGRAYERYF.

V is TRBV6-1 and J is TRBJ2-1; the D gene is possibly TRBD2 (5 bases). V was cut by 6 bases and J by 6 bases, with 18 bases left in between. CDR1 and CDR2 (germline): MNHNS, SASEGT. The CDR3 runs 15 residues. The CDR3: CASSVTRAASNEQFF. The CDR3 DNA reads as TGTGCCAGCAGCGTCACTAGGGCGGCTAGCAATGAGCAGTTCTTC.

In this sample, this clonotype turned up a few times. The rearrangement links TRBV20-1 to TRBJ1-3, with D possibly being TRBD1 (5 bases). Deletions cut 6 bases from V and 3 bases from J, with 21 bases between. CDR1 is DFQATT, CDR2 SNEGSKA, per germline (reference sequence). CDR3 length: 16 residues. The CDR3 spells CSAPNREKGRGNTIYF. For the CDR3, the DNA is TGCAGTGCACCCAACCGGGAGAAGGGACGTGGAAACACCATATATTTT.

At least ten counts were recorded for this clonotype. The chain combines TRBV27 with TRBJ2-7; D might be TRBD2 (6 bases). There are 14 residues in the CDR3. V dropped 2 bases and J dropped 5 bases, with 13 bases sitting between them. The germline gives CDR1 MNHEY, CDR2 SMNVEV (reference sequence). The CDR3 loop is CASSLTVGGDEQYF. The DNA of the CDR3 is TGTGCCAGCAGTTTAACAGTGGGAGGCGACGAGCAGTACTTC.

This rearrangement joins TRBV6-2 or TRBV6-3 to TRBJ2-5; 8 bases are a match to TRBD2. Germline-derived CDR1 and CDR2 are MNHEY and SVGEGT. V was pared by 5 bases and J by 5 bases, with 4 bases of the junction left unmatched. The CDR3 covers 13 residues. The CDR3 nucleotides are TGTGCCAGCAGTCCCGGGGGGGAGGAGACCCAGTACTTC. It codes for CASSPGGEETQYF.

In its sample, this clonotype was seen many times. The CDR3 reads CASSPVGGYNEQFF. CDR3 nucleotide sequence: TGTGCCAGCAGCCCCGTTGGGGGTTACAATGAGCAGTTCTTC. The chain uses TRBV14 and TRBJ2-1; D may correspond to TRBD1 or TRBD2 (5 bases each). This CDR3 region has 14 residues. The V end lost 4 bases, the J end lost 4 bases, and 11 bases lay between the germline ends. The V gene's germline CDR1 is SGHDN and CDR2 FVKESK.

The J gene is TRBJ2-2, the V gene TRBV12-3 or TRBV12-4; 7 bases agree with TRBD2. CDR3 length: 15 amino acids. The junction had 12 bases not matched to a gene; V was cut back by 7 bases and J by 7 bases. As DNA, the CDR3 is TGTGCCAGCACTCAAATGGCGGGAGCAAGCGGGGAGCTGTTTTTT. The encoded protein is CASTQMAGASGELFF.